What follows are 19 T cell receptor beta chains derived from one specimen sequenced in a study of T cell responses to AZD1222 COVID-19 vaccine. The repertoire was sequenced with immunoSEQ multiplex PCR; TCRdb's copy has only in-frame clones and lacks some. The table records some 190,000 clones, approximately 86% of them present only once. The sample consisted of peripheral blood, taken on day 0 of AZD1222 vaccination. Receptors originate from an adult in good health.

On this clone itself: The conserved phenylalanine or tryptophan normally closing the CDR3 is absent here, so this likely arose from a read error. It is unclear where the CDR3 begins or ends on the DNA, so no DNA is shown, and the CDR3 is as TCRdb lists it. The J gene is TRBJ1-2, the V gene TRBV28. Germline V gene data show CDR1 as MDHEN and CDR2 as SYDVKM. Inclusive of both ends, the CDR3 amounts to 9 amino acids. The CDR3 protein is CASSNRHTL.

The sample holds a few counts of this clone. CDR3 coding DNA: TGTGCCACCAGCAGACCAGGGAGCTACGAGCAGTACTTC. It is translated as CATSRPGSYEQYF. The chain recombines TRBV15 with TRBJ2-7; the D gene could be TRBD1 or TRBD2 (5 bases each). The CDR3 loop spans 13 amino acids. Deletions cut 2 bases from V and 3 bases from J, with 8 bases between. Germline CDR1 reads LNHNV; CDR2 reads YYDKDF (reference sequence).

V is TRBV18 and J is TRBJ1-2; D is uncertain. The CDR3 has 12 residues. V was trimmed by 5 bases and J by 8 bases, leaving 12 bases between them. Germline loops: CDR1 KGHSH, CDR2 LQKENI. Here the CDR3 reads CASSSGRSGYTF. CDR3 in DNA: TGTGCCAGCTCATCAGGAAGAAGCGGCTACACCTTC.

V usage is TRBV2 and J usage is TRBJ1-2, with unresolved D. V gave up 2 bases and J gave up 5 bases, with 15 bases separating them. The CDR3 spans 15 residues. Germline V gene data show CDR1 as SNHLY and CDR2 as FYNNEI. CDR3 residues: CASSETFRTEYGYTF. The CDR3 DNA follows: TGTGCCAGCAGTGAAACGTTTCGGACTGAATATGGCTACACCTTC.

The chain carries TRBV3-1 (or the pseudogene TRBV3-2) and TRBJ1-5, with D possibly matching TRBD1 (5 bases). This CDR3 contains 16 residues. The germline CDR1 and CDR2 sequences are LGHDT and YNNKEL (reference sequence). V was shortened by 0 bases and J by 7 bases, with 16 bases between the two germline ends. CDR3 sequence reads: CASSQDSGRAVQPQHF. The CDR3 DNA sequence: TGTGCCAGCAGCCAAGATTCCGGCAGGGCGGTCCAGCCCCAGCATTTT.

The V gene is TRBV3-1 (or the pseudogene TRBV3-2), the J gene TRBJ2-7; TRBD1 might be the D (5 bases). Germline-derived CDR1 and CDR2 are LGHDT and YNNKEL (reference sequence). With 2 bases removed from V and 2 bases from J, the gap between germline ends came to 13 bases. The CDR3 runs 15 residues. CDR3 bases: TGTGCCAGCAGCCAACTGCTACAGGAGCCCTACGAGCAGTACTTC. Protein sequence: CASSQLLQEPYEQYF.

This sequence joins TRBV5-1 and TRBJ1-1, with D possibly being TRBD1 (6 bases). CDR1 and CDR2 from the germline V gene are SGHRS and YFSETQ. With 6 bases removed from V and 0 bases from J, the gap between germline ends came to 15 bases. The length of the CDR3 is 15 residues. The CDR3 protein is CASKGPGALNTEAFF. The CDR3 DNA sequence: TGCGCCAGCAAAGGGCCGGGGGCCCTGAACACTGAAGCTTTCTTT.

The rearrangement joins TRBV6-1 to TRBJ1-2; D uncertain. Germline V gives CDR1 MNHNS, CDR2 SASEGT. There are 13 residues in the CDR3. V was clipped by 2 bases and J by 6 bases, with 10 bases between them. The DNA for the CDR3 is TGTGCCAGCAGTGAAATGAGGAGAAATGGCTACACCTTC. Encoded protein: CASSEMRRNGYTF.

The chain couples TRBV28 to TRBJ2-7, with D hard to call. The CDR3 contains 12 residues. Germline CDR1 and CDR2: MDHEN and SYDVKM. V dropped 4 bases and J dropped 6 bases, with 10 bases sitting between them. The CDR3 sequence: CASSSGLGEQYF. The DNA of the CDR3 is TGTGCCAGCAGTTCAGGCCTGGGCGAGCAGTACTTC.

The rearrangement joins TRBV7-2 to TRBJ2-7, with D perhaps TRBD2 (6 bases). Trimming shortened V by 0 bases and J by 6 bases, and 9 bases separated the two germline ends. Germline V lookup: CDR1 SGHTA, CDR2 FQGNSA. The CDR3 totals 13 residues. CDR3 sequence: CASSLAGGGEQYF. Written as DNA, the CDR3 is TGTGCCAGCAGCTTAGCGGGGGGTGGCGAGCAGTACTTC.

CDR3 DNA: TGTGCCAGCAGCCCCGGAGGAGGACGCGAGCAGTACTTC. This codes for CASSPGGGREQYF. V is TRBV5-4 and J is TRBJ2-7; D is perhaps TRBD2 (5 bases). Per the germline V gene, CDR1 is SGHNT and CDR2 is YYREEE (reference sequence). The germline V and J ends were trimmed by 4 bases and 6 bases, with 14 bases remaining between them. This CDR3 has 13 residues. Filled out from reference TRBV5-4 and TRBJ2-7, the complete variable domain reads ETGVTQSPTHLIKTRGQQVTLRCSSQSGHNTVSWYQQALGQGPQFIFQYYREEENGRGNFPPRFSGLQFPNYSSELNVNALELDDSALYLCASSPGGGREQYFGPGTRLTVT.

The chain recombines TRBV30 with TRBJ1-6; D is ambiguous. The V gene's germline CDR1 is GTSNPN and CDR2 SVGIG (reference sequence). CDR3 length: 13 residues. Trimming pared 3 bases from V and 7 bases from J, leaving 10 bases between. CDR3 sequence reads: CAWRSGLNSPLHF. The CDR3, as DNA: TGTGCCTGGAGATCCGGGTTGAATTCACCCCTCCACTTT.

The rearrangement links TRBV2 to TRBJ1-4; possible D gene TRBD1, 6 bases. The germline V gene encodes CDR1 SNHLY and CDR2 FYNNEI. The CDR3 has 15 residues. Between the trimmed V and J ends, which lost 2 bases and 8 bases, there was a span of 15 bases. As DNA, the CDR3 is TGTGCCAGCAGTGAACGGTCGGCAGGGGCCGAAAAACTGTTTTTT. It encodes CASSERSAGAEKLFF. The full variable domain, rest sourced from reference TRBV2 and TRBJ1-4, is EPEVTQTPSHQVTQMGQEVILRCVPISNHLYFYWYRQILGQKVEFLVSFYNNEISEKSEIFDDQFSVERPDGSNFTLKIRSTKLEDSAMYFCASSERSAGAEKLFFGSGTQLSVL.

The chain has TRBV12-3 or TRBV12-4 and TRBJ2-7; 7 positions agree with TRBD1. With 8 bases clipped from V and 4 bases from J, the junction kept 5 bases outside the gene matches. This CDR3 is 12 amino acids long. This chain's CDR3 is CASRAQGYEQYF. The DNA for the CDR3 is TGTGCCAGCCGTGCACAGGGGTACGAGCAGTACTTC.

To note about this clone: The sample has other DNA sequences that encode this CDR3 too. The chain couples TRBV19 to TRBJ1-5; D not resolved. This CDR3 region has 15 residues. CDR1 is LNHDA and CDR2 is SQIVND in the germline V gene (reference sequence). Trimming shortened V by 4 bases and J by 0 bases, and 10 bases separated the two germline ends. In DNA, the CDR3 is TGTGCCAGTAGTAGGACGAGCTATAGCAATCAGCCCCAGCATTTT. This codes for CASSRTSYSNQPQHF.

This rearrangement joins TRBV5-4 to TRBJ2-5; 7 bases fit TRBD2. This CDR3 spans 16 amino acids. The V segment lost 4 bases and the J segment 3 bases; nucleotides outside the gene matches: 12. CDR1 is SGHNT and CDR2 is YYREEE in the germline V gene (reference sequence). CDR3 protein: CASSPPPRSGEETQYF. CDR3 nucleotides: TGTGCCAGCAGCCCCCCCCCAAGGAGCGGGGAAGAGACCCAGTACTTC.

The rearrangement links TRBV4-1 to TRBJ1-6; 8 bases map to TRBD1. The CDR3 length is 15 residues. CDR1 and CDR2 (germline): MGHRA, YSYEKL. Unmatched junction bases numbered 7, after V lost 4 bases and J lost 8 bases. This CDR3 is CASSPADRAYSPLHF. CDR3 nucleotides: TGCGCCAGCAGCCCCGCGGACAGGGCCTATTCACCCCTCCACTTT.

This sequence joins TRBV6-1 and TRBJ1-2, with 7 bases identical to TRBD1. V gave up 3 bases and J gave up 3 bases; unmatched junction bases: 10. The CDR3 is 16 amino acids. Per the germline V gene, CDR1 is MNHNS and CDR2 is SASEGT. The CDR3 DNA follows: TGTGCCAGCAGTGAGGTCGGGAACAGGGGTGACTATGGCTACACCTTC. This translates into CASSEVGNRGDYGYTF.

V usage is TRBV19 and J usage is TRBJ1-6; 9 bases map to TRBD1. The CDR3 loop spans 14 amino acids. Trimming took 5 bases from V and 7 from J; bases not matched to a gene: 3. CDR1 is LNHDA and CDR2 is SQIVND in the germline V gene (reference sequence). CDR3 loop: CASSATGGNSPLHF. The CDR3 bases are TGTGCCAGTAGTGCGACAGGGGGAAATTCACCCCTCCACTTT.